These T cell receptor beta chains were read from a single sample in a study of cytomegalovirus exposure and HLA in healthy donors. This table comes from immunoSEQ multiplex PCR, and its TCRdb copy is limited to in-frame clones, with some not included. The sample table includes about 77,000 clones. Sequenced material: PBMCs. The receptors shown here come from a man over 45 in good health and CMV-seropositive. The CDR3 runs from the conserved cysteine through the conserved F or W.

v_call,j_call,cdr3_aa
TRBV11-2,TRBJ2-5,CASSLEQGRETQYF
TRBV5-1,TRBJ1-1,CASSLAGRGGGGNTEAFF
TRBV7-9,TRBJ2-2,CASSSPDRAGELFF
TRBV5-6,TRBJ1-4,CASSLGDRDEKLFF
TRBV5-1,TRBJ2-3,CASTPGRALTDTQYF
TRBV11-2,TRBJ2-2,CASSLWEFTGELFF
TRBV30,TRBJ2-1,CAWIVQGTHNEQFF
TRBV6-4,TRBJ2-3,CASSVGTSTDTQYF
TRBV4-2,TRBJ1-2,CASSLDSQYGYTF
TRBV10-3,TRBJ2-5,CAISPGLVLRETQYF
TRBV30,TRBJ1-2,CAWLSDRGYGYTF
TRBV25-1,TRBJ1-1,CASSPGTGAMNTEAFF
TRBV10-3,TRBJ2-7,CAISEGGSSYEQYF
TRBV5-1,TRBJ2-3,CASSIGQTDTQYF
TRBV11-2,TRBJ1-2,CASSLGGTGGYGYTF
TRBV5-1,TRBJ1-1,CASSLQGQGETEAFF
TRBV5-4,TRBJ2-1,CASSLGQGKVDEQFF
TRBV4-1,TRBJ2-5,CASSQDGGRETQYF